This T cell receptor (beta chain) was sequenced for a study of cytomegalovirus exposure and HLA in healthy donors. Background on the study: Genotyping showed approximately 81% of almost 400 donors falling in the Caucasian-associated ancestry cluster.

PCR involved 60 Vbeta and 13 Jbeta primers. Profiling relied on immunoSEQ multiplex PCR, and the TCRdb table lists in-frame clones only, not all of them. The sample has 77,000 or so clones, about four fifths seen once. The CDR3 is 15 amino acids. From germline, CDR1 is SGHTA and CDR2 FQGNSA. The V and J ends lost 5 bases and 4 bases, in that order; junction bases with no gene match: 8. This receptor was identified in a man aged 35 to 55 in good health and CMV-seronegative. The chain uses TRBV7-2 and TRBJ1-2, with TRBD1 identical over 9 bases. The sample taken for sequencing was PBMCs. The CDR3 DNA reads as TGTGCCAGCAGCCCAGGGACAGGGAGAGCCTATGGCTACACCTTC. This encodes CASSPGTGRAYGYTF.